Listed below are T cell receptor beta chains from one sample, sequenced in a study of T cell repertoires in cytomegalovirus infection. No antigen has been assigned to these receptors. TCRdb ran MiXCR on the reads and lists one entry per CDR3 protein. Of approximately 770,000 distinct CDR3 sequences in the sample, almost 30% are singletons; the top ten hold about an eighth. The sequences come from cultured CD8+ T cells from PBMCs, collected from culture after CMV antigen stimulation. These TCRs come from a human donor in good health (CMV status not recorded). Some clones in this sample may be carry-over from other donors' samples. Each CDR3 is given with its conserved first and last residue.

>TRBJ1-1|TRBV15
CATSRVPRQGRSEAFF
>TRBJ2-1|TRBV10-2
CASSESIGKLNNEQFF
>TRBJ2-5|TRBV20-1
CSARPRMGGSQETQYF
>TRBJ2-3|TRBV11-2
CASSFSQLTDTQYF
>TRBJ1-2|TRBV7-3
CASSSVTTPYGYTF
>TRBJ2-7|TRBV7-9
CASSHRESSYEQYF
>TRBJ2-3|TRBV6-5
CASSYFPPISGGSTDTQYF
>TRBJ1-4|TRBV6-6
CASSYVRDRMEKLFF
>TRBJ1-5|TRBV4-3
CASSQDWVSNQPQHF
>TRBJ1-1|TRBV2
CASSDRTARGAFF
>TRBJ2-5|TRBV27
CASSPTDRVSLGETQYF
>TRBJ2-1|TRBV7-6
CASSLESGGAHEQFF
>TRBJ2-5|TRBV5-4
CASKTNQGYNQETQYF
>TRBJ2-7|TRBV7-9
CASSSGDRASYEQYF
>TRBJ1-5|TRBV12-3/TRBV12-4
CASSRGAQPQHF
>TRBJ2-1|TRBV20-1
CSATGPGTGSYNEQFF
>TRBJ2-1|TRBV27
CASSIDRGINNEQFF
>TRBJ1-1|TRBV4-3
CASSQSDRDNTEAFF
>TRBJ1-6|TRBV7-4
CASSRKTGGNSPLHF
>TRBJ1-3|TRBV11-2
CASSNQLGGASGNTIYF
>TRBJ2-4|TRBV19
CASSTGQGAGYIQYF
>TRBJ2-5|TRBV7-2
CASSFFPRQGSFETQYF
>TRBJ2-1|TRBV5-4
CAPSRGPQGEQFF
>TRBJ2-1|TRBV12-3/TRBV12-4
CASSTDSPSYNEQFF
>TRBJ1-1|TRBV7-9
CASSLQPGTGRNTEAFF
>TRBJ1-3|TRBV6-1
CASSEAPRGAGNTIYF
>TRBJ2-5|TRBV7-7
CASSSFDGQETQYF
>TRBJ2-1|TRBV7-8
CASSARSGGAGNEQFF
>TRBJ1-2|TRBV6-1
CASSAYGGEDYGYTF
>TRBJ1-1|TRBV6-4
CASSDNSFTEAFF
>TRBJ2-1|TRBV7-6
CASSLGLGAGGHNEQFF
>TRBJ2-5|TRBV15
CATSRVDAYQETQYF
>TRBJ2-1|TRBV7-6
CASSPIWRRHDNEQFF
>TRBJ2-1|TRBV6-2/TRBV6-3
CASHWRGGVYNEQFF
>TRBJ2-4|TRBV25-1
CASIDRGNIQYF
>TRBJ1-5|TRBV20-1
CSARDFDSSNQPQHF
>TRBJ2-7|TRBV4-1
CASSQDARGISYEQYF
>TRBJ1-1|TRBV11-2
CASRGDSRNTEAFF
>TRBJ1-4|TRBV7-6
CASSPTSGRPATNEKLFF
>TRBJ1-2|TRBV4-1
CASSLSGSIEGYTF
>TRBJ2-2|TRBV24-1
CATGTGGPGELFF
>TRBJ2-1|TRBV6-4
CASSVGGAFWNEQFF
>TRBJ2-2|TRBV6-2/TRBV6-3
CASSQLLPTETGELFF
>TRBJ1-1|TRBV4-1
CASSQPQGWTEAFF
>TRBJ1-2|TRBV19
CASRFPTGGNYGYTF
>TRBJ2-2|TRBV27
CASHRAPNTGELFF
>TRBJ1-2|TRBV10-2
CASSEVMTGSHYGYTF
>TRBJ1-2|TRBV19
CASNRDSSYGYTF
>TRBJ2-1|TRBV24-1
CATSDLFGSHEQFF
>TRBJ1-2|TRBV6-1
CASSESLRRGSNYGYTF
>TRBJ2-1|TRBV2
CASSEAGGAYNEQFF
>TRBJ2-5|TRBV7-8
CASSQPARVGRETQYF
>TRBJ2-5|TRBV27
CASSLTGAPETQYF
>TRBJ2-4|TRBV14
CASSQDPGHIQYF